This TCR beta chain was sequenced for a study of blood T cell repertoires in COVID-19. Study details: COVID-19 samples collected from the United States, Italy and Spain covered acute and convalescent phases. PBMCs, B-cell-depleted T cells, or T cells were the source of the cDNA or gDNA that made up the material.

As processed by the authors: Using reference gene primer amplification, nucleated cell counts were estimated. TCRdb's table, derived via immunoSEQ multiplex PCR, lists solely in-frame clones and lacks some. The V and J calls and the clone size are those of that table, but D and trimming were determined from the DNA. Of almost 80,000 clones detected, roughly 80% appear once; the ten largest clones hold less than 40%. The source of this sequence is a woman between 65 and 79 years old with acute or convalescent COVID-19. Material: peripheral blood.

CDR3 nucleotide sequence: TGTGCCAGCTCACCTTCCAGGGCCCTTTACAATGAGCAGTTCTTC. Its translation is CASSPSRALYNEQFF. The chain couples TRBV18 to TRBJ2-1; maybe TRBD1 (5 bases). Germline CDR1 reads KGHSH; CDR2 reads LQKENI. Trimming took 3 bases from V and 4 from J, leaving 13 bases between them. The CDR3 spans 15 residues.